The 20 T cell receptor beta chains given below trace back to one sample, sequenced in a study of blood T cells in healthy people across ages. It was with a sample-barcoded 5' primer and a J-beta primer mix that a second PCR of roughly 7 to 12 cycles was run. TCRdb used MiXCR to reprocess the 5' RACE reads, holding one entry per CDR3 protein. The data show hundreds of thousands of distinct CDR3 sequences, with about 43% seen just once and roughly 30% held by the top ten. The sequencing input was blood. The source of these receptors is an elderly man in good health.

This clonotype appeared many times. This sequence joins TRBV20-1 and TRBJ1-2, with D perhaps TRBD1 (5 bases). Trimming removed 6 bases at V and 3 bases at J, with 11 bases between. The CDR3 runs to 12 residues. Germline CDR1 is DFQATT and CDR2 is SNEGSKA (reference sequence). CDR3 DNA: TGCAGTGCCACCGGGACGGACTATGGCTACACCTTC. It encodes CSATGTDYGYTF.

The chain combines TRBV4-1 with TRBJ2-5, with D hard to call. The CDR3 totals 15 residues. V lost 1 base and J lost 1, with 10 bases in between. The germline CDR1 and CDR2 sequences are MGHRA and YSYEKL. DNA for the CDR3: TGCGCCAGCAGCCAAGTTGGAGTCCGCCAAGAGACCCAGTACTTC. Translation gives CASSQVGVRQETQYF.

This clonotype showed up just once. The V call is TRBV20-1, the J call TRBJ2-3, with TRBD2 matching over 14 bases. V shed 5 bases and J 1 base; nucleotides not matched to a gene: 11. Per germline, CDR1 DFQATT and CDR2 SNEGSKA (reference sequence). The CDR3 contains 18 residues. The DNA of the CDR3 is TGCAGTGCTCCCCGACTAGCGGGAGGGCCTCGGGGCACAGATACGCAGTATTTT. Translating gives CSAPRLAGGPRGTDTQYF.

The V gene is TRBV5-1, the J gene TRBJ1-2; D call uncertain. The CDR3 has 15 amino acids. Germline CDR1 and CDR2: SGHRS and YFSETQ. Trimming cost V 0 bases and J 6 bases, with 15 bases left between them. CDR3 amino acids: CASSLDTTPRNGYTF. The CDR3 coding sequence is TGCGCCAGCAGCTTGGACACAACCCCCCGAAATGGCTACACCTTC.

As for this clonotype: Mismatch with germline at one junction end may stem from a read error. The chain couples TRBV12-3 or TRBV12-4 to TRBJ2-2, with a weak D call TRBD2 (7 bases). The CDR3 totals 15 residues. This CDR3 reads CAGSSRSGGSGELFF. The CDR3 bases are TGTGCCGGCAGTTCCAGGTCGGGGGGCTCCGGGGAGCTGTTTTTT.

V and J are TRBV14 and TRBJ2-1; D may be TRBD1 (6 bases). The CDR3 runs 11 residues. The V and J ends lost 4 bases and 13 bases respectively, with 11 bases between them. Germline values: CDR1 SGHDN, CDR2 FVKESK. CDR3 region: CASSPGETQFF. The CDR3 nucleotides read TGTGCCAGCAGCCCAGGGGAGACCCAGTTCTTC.

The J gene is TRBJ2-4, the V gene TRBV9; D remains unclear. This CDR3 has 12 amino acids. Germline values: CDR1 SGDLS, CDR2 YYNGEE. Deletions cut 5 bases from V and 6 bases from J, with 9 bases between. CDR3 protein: CASRQPGNIQYF. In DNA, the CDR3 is TGTGCCAGCAGGCAGCCGGGAAACATTCAGTACTTC.

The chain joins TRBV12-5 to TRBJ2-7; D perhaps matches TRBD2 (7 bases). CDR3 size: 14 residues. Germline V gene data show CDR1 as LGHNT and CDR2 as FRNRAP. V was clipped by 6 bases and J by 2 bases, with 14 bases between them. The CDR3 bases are TGTGCTAGTGGGCCCCAAGGGGGGGCCTACGAGCAGTACTTC. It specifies CASGPQGGAYEQYF. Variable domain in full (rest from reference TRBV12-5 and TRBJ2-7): DARVTQTPRHKVTEMGQEVTMRCQPILGHNTVFWYRQTMMQGLELLAYFRNRAPLDDSGMPKDRFSAEMPDATLATLKIQPSEPRDSAVYFCASGPQGGAYEQYFGPGTRLTVT.

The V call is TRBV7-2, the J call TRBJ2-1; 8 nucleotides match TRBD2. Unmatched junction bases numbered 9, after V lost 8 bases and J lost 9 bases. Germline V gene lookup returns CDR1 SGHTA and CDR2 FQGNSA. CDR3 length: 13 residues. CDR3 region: CASALAERSEQFF. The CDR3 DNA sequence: TGTGCCAGCGCACTAGCGGAGAGGAGTGAGCAGTTCTTC.

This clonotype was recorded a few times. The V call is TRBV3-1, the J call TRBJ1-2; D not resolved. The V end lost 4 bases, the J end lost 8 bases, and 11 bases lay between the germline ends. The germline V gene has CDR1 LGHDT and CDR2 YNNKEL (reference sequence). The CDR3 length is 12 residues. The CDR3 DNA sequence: TGTGCCAGCAGCCGAGAAAGACGAGGCTACACCTTC. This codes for CASSRERRGYTF.

CDR3 region: CASSYLTGGNTEAFF. CDR3 sequence (DNA): TGTGCCAGCAGTTATCTGACAGGGGGGAACACTGAAGCTTTCTTT. The V gene is TRBV2, the J gene TRBJ1-1; 9 bases map to TRBD1. This CDR3 has 15 residues. CDR1 is SNHLY and CDR2 is FYNNEI in the germline V gene. Trimming removed 5 bases from V and 1 base from J; junction bases left unmatched: 5.

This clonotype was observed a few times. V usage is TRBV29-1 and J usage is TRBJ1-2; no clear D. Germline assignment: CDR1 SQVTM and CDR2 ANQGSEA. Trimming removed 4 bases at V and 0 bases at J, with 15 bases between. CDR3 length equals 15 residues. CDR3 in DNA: TGCAGCGTTGCTCTCGGGATCGGAGCTAACTATGGCTACACCTTC. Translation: CSVALGIGANYGYTF.

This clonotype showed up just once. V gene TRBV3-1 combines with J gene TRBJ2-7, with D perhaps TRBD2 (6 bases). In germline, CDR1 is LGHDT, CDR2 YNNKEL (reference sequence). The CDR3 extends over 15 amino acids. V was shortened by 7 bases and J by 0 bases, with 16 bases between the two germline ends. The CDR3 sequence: CASTPDRRASYEQYF. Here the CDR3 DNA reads TGTGCCAGCACTCCCGACCGGAGGGCCTCCTACGAGCAGTACTTC.

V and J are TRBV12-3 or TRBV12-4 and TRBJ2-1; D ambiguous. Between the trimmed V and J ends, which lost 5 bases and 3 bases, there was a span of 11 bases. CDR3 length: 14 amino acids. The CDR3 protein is CASSPRIFYNEQFF. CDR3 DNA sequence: TGTGCCAGCAGTCCACGGATCTTCTACAATGAGCAGTTCTTC.

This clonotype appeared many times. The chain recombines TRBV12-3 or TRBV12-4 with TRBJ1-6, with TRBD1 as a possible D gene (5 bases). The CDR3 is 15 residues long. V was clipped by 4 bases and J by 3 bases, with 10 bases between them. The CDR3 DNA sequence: TGTGCCAGCAGTTGGGGGGGGAACTATAATTCACCCCTCCACTTT. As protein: CASSWGGNYNSPLHF.

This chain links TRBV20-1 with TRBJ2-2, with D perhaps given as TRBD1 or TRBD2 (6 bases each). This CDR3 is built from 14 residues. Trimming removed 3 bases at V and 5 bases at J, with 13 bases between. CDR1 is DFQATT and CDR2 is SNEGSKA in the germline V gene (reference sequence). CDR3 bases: TGCAGTGCTAGTGGGGGCCGGGGGACCGGGGAGCTGTTTTTT. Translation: CSASGGRGTGELFF.

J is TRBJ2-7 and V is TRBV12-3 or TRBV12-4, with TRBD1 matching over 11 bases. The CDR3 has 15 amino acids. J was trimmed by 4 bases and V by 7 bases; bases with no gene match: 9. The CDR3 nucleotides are TGTGCCAGCATGCTCCAAGGGACAGGGGGTTACGAGCAGTACTTC. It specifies CASMLQGTGGYEQYF.

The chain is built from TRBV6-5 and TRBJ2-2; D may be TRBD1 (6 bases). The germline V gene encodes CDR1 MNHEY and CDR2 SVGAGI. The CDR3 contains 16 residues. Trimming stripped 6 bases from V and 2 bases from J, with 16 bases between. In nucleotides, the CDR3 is TGTGCCAGCAGCCTAAGACAGGATACAAACACCGGGGAGCTGTTTTTT. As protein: CASSLRQDTNTGELFF.

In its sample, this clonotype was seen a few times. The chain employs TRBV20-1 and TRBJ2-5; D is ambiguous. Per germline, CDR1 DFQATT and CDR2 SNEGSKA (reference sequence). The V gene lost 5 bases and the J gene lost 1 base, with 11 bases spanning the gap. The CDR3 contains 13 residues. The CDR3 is CSAPRAFQETQYF. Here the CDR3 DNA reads TGCAGTGCTCCCCGGGCCTTCCAAGAGACCCAGTACTTC.

In DNA form, the CDR3 reads TGTGCCAGCAGTGACTCGGACTACACAGGGTTAAGGGTCACAGATACGCAGTATTTT. Protein sequence: CASSDSDYTGLRVTDTQYF. V is TRBV6-4 and J is TRBJ2-3; either TRBD1 or TRBD2 may fit D (6 bases each). Germline loops: CDR1 MRHNA, CDR2 SNTAGT. The V gene lost 0 bases and the J gene lost 2 bases, with 21 bases spanning the gap. The CDR3 runs to 19 residues.